These T cell receptor beta chains were read from a single sample in a study of T-cell reconstitution after alpha-beta-depleted transplantation in children. Each CDR3 protein is one row after TCRdb ran MiXCR on the PCR reads. The profile shows fewer than 750,000 distinct CDR3 sequences, over 20% of them singletons. The material sequenced was PBMCs, taken before TCRalphabeta/CD19-depleted stem cell transplant. All receptors come from a boy under three years old with Wiskott-Aldrich syndrome, due to receive a stem cell transplant. The CDR3 runs from the conserved cysteine through the conserved F or W. A D gene is named only where the DNA matches it firmly. Some rows mark clone size as missing; the rest say once, few, many or name a class of expanded clone.

. TRBJ2-3 TRBV5-6 . TGTGCCAGCAGCTTGGCCCTTTTTCACACAGATACGCAGTATTTT CASSLALFHTDTQYF
. TRBJ1-1 TRBV15 . TGTGCCACCAGCAGAGTTTGGACTGAAGCTTTCTTT CATSRVWTEAFF
TRBD1 TRBJ2-7 TRBV28 many TGTGCCAGCAGTTCACCCCCCGGGACAGCGATGCCCTACGAGCAGTACTTC CASSSPPGTAMPYEQYF
. TRBJ1-5 TRBV6-1 few TGTGCCAGCAGTGAAGCCGGGACTTATAGCAATCAGCCCCAGCATTTT CASSEAGTYSNQPQHF
. TRBJ2-2 TRBV3-1 . TGTGCCAGCAGCCCCTACGGGGGACTCCAGCCTAAAGCGAACACCGGGGAGCTGTTTTTT CASSPYGGLQPKANTGELFF
. TRBJ2-1 TRBV6-1 few TGTGCCAGCAGTCGGGATTTCCGTTACAATGAGCAGTTCTTC CASSRDFRYNEQFF
TRBD2 TRBJ2-1 TRBV5-5 . TGTGCCAGCAGCTTAATGGGACTAGCGGGAGGGCATGAGCAGTTCTTC CASSLMGLAGGHEQFF
. TRBJ2-5 TRBV12-3/TRBV12-4 few TGTGCCAGCAGTCCCCGCCTAGCGAGGGGAGAGACCCAGTACTTC CASSPRLARGETQYF
. TRBJ1-3 TRBV11-2 many TGTGCCAGCAGCCAAGAGATGGGCAACACCATATATTTT CASSQEMGNTIYF
. TRBJ2-1 TRBV5-1 . TGCGCCAGCAGCTTGAGCGGAGATAGCAATGAGCAGTTCTTC CASSLSGDSNEQFF
. TRBJ2-3 TRBV5-1 few TGCGCCAGCAGCTCGGACCCCACAGATACGCAGTATTTT CASSSDPTDTQYF
TRBD2 TRBJ2-5 TRBV20-1 . TGCAGTGCCAGGCCTAGCGGGAGGCTGAGAGAGACCCAGTACTTC CSARPSGRLRETQYF
. TRBJ1-1 TRBV10-3 . TGTGCCATCAGTGAGTCCCTGGGGTACACTGAAGCTTTCTTT CAISESLGYTEAFF
. TRBJ1-1 TRBV12-3/TRBV12-4 . TGTGCCAGCACTTTCGCCGGTGCAATGAACACTGAAGCTTTCTTT CASTFAGAMNTEAFF
TRBD1 TRBJ2-1 TRBV5-1 few TGCGCCAGCAGCCCTTGGGGACAGGGAGACAATGAGCAGTTCTTC CASSPWGQGDNEQFF
. TRBJ2-1 TRBV9 . TGTGCCAGCAGCGTAATAGATTCCTACAATGAGCAGTTCTTC CASSVIDSYNEQFF
. TRBJ2-6 TRBV6-1 . TGTGCCAGCAGGGGACTTCTCTCTGGGGCCAACGTCCTGACTTTC CASRGLLSGANVLTF
. TRBJ2-7 TRBV20-1 few TGCAGTGCCCGGAAGAGGGACGGCTCCTACGAGCAGTACTTC CSARKRDGSYEQYF
. TRBJ2-2 TRBV29-1 . TGCAGCGTTGTTGCGGGTCTCACCGGGGAGCTGTTTTTT CSVVAGLTGELFF
. TRBJ2-3 TRBV20-1 . TGCAGTGCTAGAAATTGGGAACTCCGCACAGATACGCAGTATTTT CSARNWELRTDTQYF
TRBD2 TRBJ2-1 TRBV24-1 . TGTGCCACCGCCTCGGCGGGAGTCTTCTACAATGAGCAGTTCTTC CATASAGVFYNEQFF
. TRBJ2-3 TRBV12-3/TRBV12-4 few TGTGCCAGCAGTTTCTTTCTCGGGAAAAGCACAGATACGCAGTATTTT CASSFFLGKSTDTQYF
TRBD2 TRBJ2-7 TRBV5-1 many TGCGCCAGCAGCTCGCCGGGACTAGGGATCTACGAGCAGTACTTC CASSSPGLGIYEQYF
TRBD1 TRBJ1-6 TRBV20-1 . TGCAGTGCTAGAGTGGCCCCCGGGACAGGGAAGTCTGGCTCCTATAATTCACCCCTCCACTTT CSARVAPGTGKSGSYNSPLHF
TRBD2 TRBJ2-6 TRBV20-1 . TGCAGTGCTAGAAGACTAGCGGGAGATTCTGGGGCCAACGTCCTGACTTTC CSARRLAGDSGANVLTF
. TRBJ2-1 TRBV12-3/TRBV12-4 . TGTGCCAGCAGTTCGGACTTCCTTGGGATGGGGGGTTACAATGAGCAGTTCTTC CASSSDFLGMGGYNEQFF
. TRBJ1-1 TRBV7-8 few TGTGCCAGCAGCTTAGGAGGGAAGTGGAGCACTGAAGCTTTCTTT CASSLGGKWSTEAFF
TRBD2 TRBJ2-5 TRBV12-3/TRBV12-4 few TGTGCCAGCACCCAATCCGAGCGGGAGAGAGAGACCCAGTACTTC CASTQSERERETQYF
. TRBJ2-3 TRBV20-1 . TGCAGTGCCTCGCGAGTGGTGGGAGTAAAGGAGTATTTT CSASRVVGVKEYF
TRBD2 TRBJ2-7 TRBV5-1 . TGCGCCAGCAGCTCCGTAGCGGGAGTAGGCGAGCAGTACTTC CASSSVAGVGEQYF
. TRBJ1-1 TRBV12-3/TRBV12-4 . TGTGCCAGCAGTTTCTCCTTCTTTTTCATTAACACTGAAGCTTTCTTT CASSFSFFFINTEAFF
TRBD2 TRBJ2-1 TRBV5-1 many TGCGCCAGCAGCTTGGCGGGACTACCCTACAATGAGCAGTTCTTC CASSLAGLPYNEQFF
. TRBJ2-5 TRBV20-1 few TGCAGTGCCAGCCGGGACGCAAGACAAGAGACCCAGTACTTC CSASRDARQETQYF
TRBD2 TRBJ2-7 TRBV5-1 . TGCGCCAGCAGCTTGGAAGCTAGCGGGAGTTTCTCCTACGAGCAGTACTTC CASSLEASGSFSYEQYF
TRBD2 TRBJ2-5 TRBV20-1 . TGCAGTGCTAGAGGGGCTAGCGGAGCCCAAGAGACCCAGTACTTC CSARGASGAQETQYF
. TRBJ2-1 TRBV4-2 few TGTGCCAGCAGCCAAGACTTTCTTGGGGGCGCCAGTGAGCAGTTCTTC CASSQDFLGGASEQFF
. TRBJ1-1 TRBV7-9 . TGTGCCAGCAGCTCCCAGGGGACACCGAACACTGAAGCTTTCTTT CASSSQGTPNTEAFF
TRBD1 TRBJ2-3 TRBV5-1 few TGCGCCAGCAGCTATGACGGGACAGAAGCAGATACGCAGTATTTT CASSYDGTEADTQYF
. TRBJ1-1 TRBV5-1 . TGCGCCAGCACCCCATTGACACCGAACACTGAAGCTTTCTTT CASTPLTPNTEAFF
TRBD1 TRBJ1-6 TRBV20-1 . TGCAGTGCTAGAGGGTTTGGGGACAGACCCAATTCACCCCTCCACTTT CSARGFGDRPNSPLHF
TRBD2 TRBJ2-1 TRBV20-1 once TGCAGTGCTAGGCTTCCCAGCGGGAGGGCACCCTACAATGAGCAGTTCTTC CSARLPSGRAPYNEQFF
. TRBJ2-3 TRBV5-1 . TGCGCCAGCAGCTTATCCGCAGGGATCACAGATACGCAGTATTTT CASSLSAGITDTQYF
TRBD2 TRBJ2-1 TRBV2 . TGTGCCAGCCAGGTAATAACTAGCGTCTTGCAAGAGCAGTTCTTC CASQVITSVLQEQFF
. TRBJ2-5 TRBV3-1 . TGTGCCAGCAGCCAAAGACTAGTCGGGAGGACCCAGTACTTC CASSQRLVGRTQYF
. TRBJ1-2 TRBV5-1 . TGCGCCAGCAGCTTGGCCCCAGAATCCCACCTCGTCTTC CASSLAPESHLVF
TRBD1 TRBJ2-2 TRBV24-1 . TGTGCCACCGGTGGGACAGGAACTTACGGGGAGCTGTTTTTT CATGGTGTYGELFF
TRBD2 TRBJ2-1 TRBV12-3/TRBV12-4 . TGTGCCAGCAGTTTAGAGCCCACTAGCGGGAGCCACAATGAGCAGTTCTTC CASSLEPTSGSHNEQFF
. TRBJ1-2 TRBV6-5 . TGTGCCAGCAAGAGAGGCCTGAACTATGGCTACACCTTC CASKRGLNYGYTF
. TRBJ2-2 TRBV10-3 . TGTGCCATCAGTGGTGGCGGATCGAACACCGGGGAGCTGTTTTTT CAISGGGSNTGELFF
TRBD1 TRBJ2-7 TRBV20-1 few TGCAGTGCTACGGGACAGGGAGGAGAGCAGTACTTC CSATGQGGEQYF
. TRBJ2-1 TRBV10-3 few TGTGCCATCAGTGAGACGGAGGGGGAGCAGTTCTTC CAISETEGEQFF
TRBD2 TRBJ2-3 TRBV5-1 . TGCGCCAGCAGCTTAAGTCGACTAGCGGGTGGGGATACGCAGTATTTT CASSLSRLAGGDTQYF
TRBD1 TRBJ1-2 TRBV6-1 . TGTGCCAGCACCGAGAGCGGACAGGGGCGAATCGTAAACTATGGCTACACCTTC CASTESGQGRIVNYGYTF
TRBD1 TRBJ1-5 TRBV3-1 . TGTGCCAGCAGCCAAGGACAGGGGATGCCCAATCAGCCCCAGCATTTT CASSQGQGMPNQPQHF
TRBD2 TRBJ2-3 TRBV6-2/TRBV6-3 . TGTGCCAGCAGACCACTAGCGGGAGGGCCGACAGATACGCAGTATTTT CASRPLAGGPTDTQYF
. TRBJ2-7 TRBV20-1 few TGCAGTGCTGTTACCCTCAAAAGTGACGAGCAGTACTTC CSAVTLKSDEQYF
TRBD2 TRBJ2-2 TRBV9 few TGTGCCAGCAGCGTAGATCTAGCGGGAGAGAGTCACACCGGGGAGCTGTTTTTT CASSVDLAGESHTGELFF
. TRBJ1-3 TRBV18 . TGTGCCAGCTCACCAATCCCCCTATTTAGCTCTGGAAACACCATATATTTT CASSPIPLFSSGNTIYF
TRBD2 TRBJ2-1 TRBV6-1 . TGTGCCAGCAGTGAAGCGCTTAGCGGGAGGGGGGATGAGCAGTTCTTC CASSEALSGRGDEQFF